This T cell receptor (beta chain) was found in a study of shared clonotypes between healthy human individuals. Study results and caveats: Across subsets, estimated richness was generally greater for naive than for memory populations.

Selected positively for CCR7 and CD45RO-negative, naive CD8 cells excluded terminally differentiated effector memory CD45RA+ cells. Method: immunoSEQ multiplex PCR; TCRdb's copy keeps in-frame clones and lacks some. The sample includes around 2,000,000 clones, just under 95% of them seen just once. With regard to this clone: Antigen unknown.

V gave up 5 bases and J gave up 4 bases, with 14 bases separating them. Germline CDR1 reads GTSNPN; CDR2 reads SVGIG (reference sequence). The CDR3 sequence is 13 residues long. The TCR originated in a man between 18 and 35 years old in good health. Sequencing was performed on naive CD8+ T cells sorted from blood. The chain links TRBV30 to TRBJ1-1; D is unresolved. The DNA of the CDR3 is TGTGCCTGGCAACCCACGTCGGGCACTGAAGCTTTCTTT. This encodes CAWQPTSGTEAFF.